The 21 T cell receptor beta chains presented below share a single source sample, sequenced in a study of T cells expressing NK-cell markers. TCRdb reprocessed the 5' RACE reads; each CDR3 protein has one entry and no DNA is given. This sample's clone table lists a few hundred thousand distinct CDR3 sequences. The sequencing sample was made of blood T cells: a sorted CD56 or NKG2C T cell subset, CD4+ or CD8+ T cells, or bulk PBMC T cells (not recorded which). The source of these receptors is a man aged 18-70 years in good health.

The chain uses TRBV7-6 and TRBJ1-1; there is no DNA to check the TCRdb D call of TRBD1. Germline V lookup: CDR1 SGHVS, CDR2 FNYEAQ. CDR3 length: 16 residues. CDR3 sequence: CASQSLVRTQNTEAFF.

The chain couples TRBV20-1 to TRBJ1-6; without DNA, the TCRdb call of TRBD1 cannot be checked. Germline V gene sequence: CDR1 DFQATT, CDR2 SNEGSKA (reference sequence). The CDR3 has 17 amino acids. The CDR3 spells CSAPPPGASSYNSPLHF.

The rearrangement links TRBV6-1 to TRBJ2-7; lacking DNA, the TRBD1 call made by TCRdb goes unchecked. The CDR3 has 16 amino acids. The V gene's germline CDR1 is MNHNS and CDR2 SASEGT. The CDR3 loop reads CASSKGSRIRHYEQYF.

The chain uses TRBV5-6 and TRBJ1-5; TCRdb outputs TRBD1, but without DNA this stays unchecked. Per the germline V gene, CDR1 is SGHDT and CDR2 is YYEEEE. The CDR3 runs to 14 residues. The CDR3 loop reads CASSLWDRDQPQHF.

This chain joins TRBV12-3 or TRBV12-4 and TRBJ2-7; TCRdb's assignment of TRBD1 cannot be checked, as there is no DNA. The CDR3 extends over 15 amino acids. The CDR3 is CASSPGQSKAGEQYF.

The chain joins TRBV9 to TRBJ2-7; the TCRdb call, TRBD1, lacks DNA for checking. Germline V gives CDR1 SGDLS, CDR2 YYNGEE. This CDR3 spans 13 amino acids. The CDR3 loop reads CASSVVAPREQYF.

The gene calls are TRBV19 and TRBJ1-5; with no DNA, the TCRdb D assignment of TRBD1 cannot be verified. Germline V lookup: CDR1 LNHDA, CDR2 SQIVND (reference sequence). This CDR3 region has 15 residues. The CDR3 reads CASSIGQGSNQPQHF.

The chain has TRBV6-1 and TRBJ2-1. The CDR3 sequence is 13 residues long. CDR1 and CDR2 from the germline V gene are MNHNS and SASEGT. This CDR3 is CASSRFGYNEQFF.

J is TRBJ2-7 and V is TRBV5-1; with no DNA, the TCRdb D assignment of TRBD1 cannot be verified. CDR1 is SGHRS and CDR2 is YFSETQ in the germline V gene. The CDR3 runs to 15 residues. This CDR3 reads CASSQTGGNSYEQYF.

The CDR3 here is CASSPGLRNQPQHF. This chain uses TRBV27 with TRBJ1-5. The CDR3 is 14 residues long. Germline values: CDR1 MNHEY, CDR2 SMNVEV (reference sequence).

This chain links TRBV9 with TRBJ2-7; TCRdb proposes TRBD2, but this gene call is untestable without DNA. Germline CDR1 SGDLS, CDR2 YYNGEE. The CDR3 consists of 18 residues. The CDR3 is CASSVGTSGGAMSYEQYF.

The chain is built from TRBV5-1 and TRBJ1-5; lacking DNA, the TRBD1 call made by TCRdb goes unchecked. This CDR3 is built from 14 residues. The V gene's germline CDR1 is SGHRS and CDR2 YFSETQ. This CDR3 is CASSQKQGGQPQHF.

CDR3 protein: CASSFGVAGDRTDTQYF. This sequence joins TRBV7-9 and TRBJ2-3; with no DNA, the TCRdb D assignment of TRBD2 cannot be verified. Germline CDR1 is SEHNR and CDR2 is FQNEAQ (reference sequence). This CDR3 has 17 residues.

The chain combines TRBV6-1 with TRBJ2-5; with no DNA, the TCRdb D assignment of TRBD1 cannot be verified. Germline V gives CDR1 MNHNS, CDR2 SASEGT. CDR3 length: 17 residues. CDR3 region: CASSRAPLAGASGTQYF.

Its frequency marks this clonotype as medium-sized. The chain employs TRBV3-1 and TRBJ2-7. This CDR3 is built from 13 residues. Germline V gene lookup returns CDR1 LGHDT and CDR2 YNNKEL (reference sequence). This CDR3 is CASSRVGNREQYF.

The V and J genes are TRBV6-1 and TRBJ2-7; TCRdb gives TRBD1 as the D gene, but with no DNA this cannot be confirmed. This CDR3 is 17 amino acids long. The germline CDR1 and CDR2 sequences are MNHNS and SASEGT. Here the CDR3 reads CASSLRDRGPYPYEQYF.

The chain uses TRBV29-1 and TRBJ1-1. The germline V gene encodes CDR1 SQVTM and CDR2 ANQGSEA. This CDR3 is built from 13 residues. CDR3 sequence: CSAAGWVVTEAFF.

V and J are TRBV29-1 and TRBJ2-5; TCRdb proposes TRBD1, but this gene call is untestable without DNA. Germline values: CDR1 SQVTM, CDR2 ANQGSEA. The CDR3 is 11 amino acids. CDR3 residues: CSSTGVETQYF.

This sequence joins TRBV6-1 and TRBJ2-7; TCRdb's D gene call, TRBD1, goes unchecked for lack of DNA. CDR1 and CDR2 from the germline V gene are MNHNS and SASEGT. This CDR3 is built from 12 residues. This CDR3 reads CASTRGAQEQYF.

The chain links TRBV4-2 to TRBJ1-2. This CDR3 has 18 residues. Germline V gives CDR1 LGHNA, CDR2 YNFKEQ. This CDR3 reads CASSQELGLRLANYGYTF.

The rearrangement links TRBV18 to TRBJ2-7; TCRdb selects TRBD2, and the lack of DNA leaves this call unchecked. From germline, CDR1 is KGHSH and CDR2 LQKENI. The CDR3 has 14 residues. The CDR3 sequence: CASSGTSVFYEQYF. Full variable domain (missing parts from reference TRBV18 and TRBJ2-7): NAGVMQNPRHLVRRRGQEARLRCSPMKGHSHVYWYRQLPEEGLKFMVYLQKENIIDESGMPKERFSAEFPKEGPSILRIQQVVRGDSAAYFCASSGTSVFYEQYFGPGTRLTVT.